The 8 T cell receptor beta chains below were found in one sample sequenced in a study of regulatory T cells in long-lasting Graves disease. Researchers made TCR beta libraries by using iRepertoire HTBI primers and running Arm-PCR on CDR3 regions. MiXCR, run by TCRdb on the multiplex PCR reads, gives a single entry per CDR3 protein. The sample holds roughly 610,000 distinct CDR3 sequences, about 16% seen once. Indicated time point: newly diagnosed GD, antithyroid drugs for less than 3 months. Preparation of the TCR library used RNA extracted from PBMCs. These data also formed part of another study, on T cells in Graves' hyperthyroidism and ophthalmopathy.

The starting material was peripheral blood mononuclear cells (PBMCs), obtained at new diagnosis, from a patient treated with antithyroid drugs. All receptors come from a man in his late teens or twenties with Graves disease.

The J gene is TRBJ1-2, the V gene TRBV24-1; D remains ambiguous. The V gene lost 3 bases and the J gene lost 8 bases, with 12 bases spanning the gap. This CDR3 has 13 amino acids. CDR1 and CDR2 (germline): KGHDR, SFDVKD. CDR3 in DNA: TGTGCCACCAGTGATAGGAGGGTATACGGCTACACCTTC. This encodes CATSDRRVYGYTF.

Many counts were recorded for this clonotype. The V and J genes are TRBV7-9 and TRBJ2-1, with TRBD1 matching 7 bases. V was pared by 2 bases and J by 4 bases, with 5 bases of the junction left unmatched. CDR3 length: 15 amino acids. Germline assignment: CDR1 SEHNR and CDR2 FQNEAQ (reference sequence). CDR3 amino acids: CASSLIGTEYNEQFF. The CDR3 DNA follows: TGTGCCAGCAGCTTAATAGGGACAGAGTACAATGAGCAGTTCTTC.

This clonotype was recorded many times. The chain couples TRBV28 to TRBJ2-7; unclear D gene. Trimming left V 0 bases short and J 3 bases short, with 6 bases between. Germline-derived CDR1 and CDR2 are MDHEN and SYDVKM. The CDR3 is 13 amino acids. Written as DNA, the CDR3 is TGTGCCAGCAGTTTATGGGACGGCTACGAGCAGTACTTC. Its translation: CASSLWDGYEQYF.

This clonotype was detected a few times. CDR3 residues: CASTGRGTPYNEQFF. CDR3 coding DNA: TGTGCCAGCACTGGACGAGGGACCCCCTACAATGAGCAGTTCTTC. The V call is TRBV6-2 or TRBV6-3, the J call TRBJ2-1; TRBD1 or TRBD2 may be the D gene (5 bases each). Germline CDR1 reads MNHEY; CDR2 reads SVGEGT. The CDR3 has 15 residues. V was pared by 7 bases and J by 2 bases, with 15 bases between.

This clonotype was found many times. The chain recombines TRBV5-1 with TRBJ2-3; no clear D gene. This CDR3 is 16 amino acids long. CDR1 SGHRS and CDR2 YFSETQ come from the germline V gene. V lost 0 bases and J lost 0, with 11 bases in between. CDR3 sequence reads: CASSLGGLTSTDTQYF. As DNA, the CDR3 is TGCGCCAGCAGCTTGGGAGGATTGACTAGCACAGATACGCAGTATTTT.

There are a few counts of this clonotype. This chain joins TRBV9 and TRBJ2-5; D is undetermined. Trimming pared 0 bases from V and 0 bases from J, leaving 12 bases between. This CDR3 contains 16 residues. The germline V gene encodes CDR1 SGDLS and CDR2 YYNGEE. CDR3 region: CASSVGPSRYQETQYF. The CDR3 DNA reads TGTGCCAGCAGCGTAGGGCCCAGTCGGTACCAAGAGACCCAGTACTTC. The full variable domain, in which reference TRBV9 and TRBJ2-5 provide the parts outside the CDR3, is DSGVTQTPKHLITATGQRVTLRCSPRSGDLSVYWYQQSLDQGLQFLIQYYNGEERAKGNILERFSAQQFPDLHSELNLSSLELGDSALYFCASSVGPSRYQETQYFGPGTRLLVL.

V usage is TRBV7-9 and J usage is TRBJ1-3; 7 positions match TRBD1. The CDR3 loop spans 16 amino acids. CDR1 and CDR2 from the germline V gene are SEHNR and FQNEAQ (reference sequence). The junction had 3 bases not matched to a gene; V was cut back by 1 base and J by 0 bases. The CDR3 is CASSLVGGSSGNTIYF. The CDR3 DNA reads as TGTGCCAGCAGCTTAGTAGGGGGCAGCTCTGGAAACACCATATATTTT. Drawing the rest from reference TRBV7-9 and TRBJ1-3, the complete variable domain is DTGVSQNPRHKITKRGQNVTFRCDPISEHNRLYWYRQTLGQGPEFLTYFQNEAQLEKSRLLSDRFSAERPKGSFSTLEIQRTEQGDSAMYLCASSLVGGSSGNTIYFGEGSWLTVV.

The sample holds many counts of this clonotype. The chain uses TRBV12-3 or TRBV12-4 and TRBJ1-2; a possible D gene is TRBD1 (5 bases). V shed 5 bases and J shed 8 bases, with 15 bases lying between them. The CDR3 consists of 13 residues. As DNA, the CDR3 is TGTGCCAGCAGTCCCGCCGGGGGTTCCGGCTACACCTTC. Translation: CASSPAGGSGYTF.